These 17 T cell receptor beta chains share one sample of origin, sequenced in a study of shared clonotypes between healthy human individuals. TCRdb's copy holds only in-frame clones and misses some; the assay was immunoSEQ multiplex PCR. This table has approximately 1.5 million clones, approximately 98.5% appearing once. Material: naive CD4+ T cells sorted from blood. Regarding subset: CD45RA+ positively selected. The receptors were sampled from a man aged 25-45 years in good health.

This sequence joins TRBV27 and TRBJ1-1; D is undetermined. Trimming stripped 4 bases from V and 3 bases from J, with 12 bases between. Germline V lookup: CDR1 MNHEY, CDR2 SMNVEV (reference sequence). The CDR3 is 14 amino acids. The CDR3 bases are TGTGCCAGCAGTTCCGACATGTACGACACTGAAGCTTTCTTT. Encoded protein: CASSSDMYDTEAFF.

This clone was counted once. This CDR3 is also generated by other DNA sequences in the sample. The genes are TRBV18 and TRBJ1-4; D not certain. This CDR3 spans 12 amino acids. The germline V gene encodes CDR1 KGHSH and CDR2 LQKENI. Trimming took 3 bases from V and 8 from J, leaving 7 bases between them. The CDR3 DNA reads as TGTGCCAGCTCACCTCGAGGGGAAAAACTGTTTTTT. This translates into CASSPRGEKLFF.

The chain has TRBV27 and TRBJ2-1; tentatively, D is TRBD2 (5 bases). Trimming removed 3 bases at V and 0 bases at J, with 15 bases between. The germline CDR1 and CDR2 sequences are MNHEY and SMNVEV (reference sequence). The CDR3 totals 17 residues. The CDR3 sequence is CASSFSAVAHSYNEQFF. The CDR3 DNA follows: TGTGCCAGCAGTTTCTCTGCGGTAGCGCACTCCTACAATGAGCAGTTCTTC.

The genes are TRBV18 and TRBJ2-3, with D hard to call. The CDR3 consists of 15 residues. Per the germline V gene, CDR1 is KGHSH and CDR2 is LQKENI. Trimming pared 2 bases from V and 1 base from J, leaving 10 bases between. The CDR3 nucleotides are TGTGCCAGCTCACCAAAGGCAACGGGCACAGATACGCAGTATTTT. It yields the protein CASSPKATGTDTQYF.

The chain is built from TRBV10-3 and TRBJ2-3; 8 bases match TRBD2. With 11 bases clipped from V and 2 bases from J, the junction kept 12 bases outside the gene matches. The V gene's germline CDR1 is ENHRY and CDR2 SYGVKD. CDR3 length equals 15 residues. CDR3 sequence: CAARGAGGYTDTQYF. As DNA, the CDR3 is TGTGCCGCTCGAGGCGCGGGAGGCTACACAGATACGCAGTATTTT.

The chain recombines TRBV6-4 with TRBJ2-7; D remains unclear. Germline V gene sequence: CDR1 MRHNA, CDR2 SNTAGT. The length of the CDR3 is 12 residues. V lost 7 bases to trimming and J lost 4 bases, with 11 bases between them. The CDR3 is CASTHGPYEQYF. The DNA for the CDR3 is TGTGCCAGCACGCACGGACCTTACGAGCAGTACTTC.

The chain carries TRBV27 and TRBJ1-1; D may be TRBD1 (5 bases). Looked up from germline, CDR1 is MNHEY and CDR2 is SMNVEV (reference sequence). The CDR3 loop spans 11 amino acids. Between the trimmed V and J ends, which lost 7 bases and 6 bases, there was a span of 9 bases. This CDR3 reads CASKTTAEAFF. For the CDR3, the DNA is TGTGCCAGCAAAACGACAGCTGAAGCTTTCTTT.

The chain is built from TRBV28 and TRBJ2-3, with 8 bases matching TRBD1. With 5 bases clipped from V and 4 bases from J, the junction kept 5 bases outside the gene matches. The CDR3 has 14 amino acids. The germline gives CDR1 MDHEN, CDR2 SYDVKM. The CDR3 coding sequence is TGTGCCAGCAGTCGGACAGGGAAGGCAGATACGCAGTATTTT. As protein: CASSRTGKADTQYF. Together with reference TRBV28 and TRBJ2-3, the CDR3 gives the full variable domain: DVKVTQSSRYLVKRTGEKVFLECVQDMDHENMFWYRQDPGLGLRLIYFSYDVKMKEKGDIPEGYSVSREKKERFSLILESASTNQTSMYLCASSRTGKADTQYFGPGTRLTVL.

This clone showed up just once. The CDR3 sequence: CASSLEGIYNEQFF. As DNA, the CDR3 is TGCGCCAGCAGCTTGGAGGGTATCTACAATGAGCAGTTCTTC. This chain uses TRBV5-1 with TRBJ2-1; no reliable D call. CDR3 length: 14 residues. In germline, CDR1 is SGHRS, CDR2 YFSETQ. V lost 0 bases to trimming and J lost 3 bases, with 7 bases between them.

J is TRBJ1-5 and V is TRBV6-6; 8 nucleotides match TRBD1. Germline loops: CDR1 MNHNY, CDR2 SVGAGI (reference sequence). J was trimmed by 1 base and V by 6 bases; bases with no gene match: 8. The CDR3 has 16 residues. The CDR3 loop reads CASSETGGLSNQPQHF. CDR3 coding DNA: TGTGCCAGCAGCGAAACAGGGGGGCTAAGCAATCAGCCCCAGCATTTT.

CDR3 residues: CASSSGQGEQYF. The CDR3 nucleotides read TGTGCCAGCAGCTCCGGACAGGGTGAGCAGTACTTC. The chain carries TRBV5-4 and TRBJ2-7, with 8 bases aligning to TRBD1. CDR3 size: 12 residues. Unmatched junction bases numbered 3, after V lost 3 bases and J lost 7 bases. The germline V gene encodes CDR1 SGHNT and CDR2 YYREEE (reference sequence).

V and J are TRBV5-1 and TRBJ2-7; 11 bases are a match to TRBD1. CDR1 SGHRS and CDR2 YFSETQ come from the germline V gene. The CDR3 consists of 14 residues. V shed 4 bases and J 5 bases; nucleotides not matched to a gene: 5. CDR3 sequence reads: CASSGGQGVNEQYF. The CDR3, as DNA: TGCGCCAGCAGCGGGGGACAGGGGGTCAACGAGCAGTACTTC.

The chain combines TRBV6-6 with TRBJ2-7; D could derive from TRBD1 or TRBD2 (5 bases each). The CDR3 is 13 residues long. Trimming removed 6 bases at V and 0 bases at J, with 9 bases between. Germline CDR1 reads MNHNY; CDR2 reads SVGAGI (reference sequence). CDR3 coding DNA: TGTGCCAGCAGCCGGGACGCCTCCTACGAGCAGTACTTC. Translation: CASSRDASYEQYF.

The chain recombines TRBV5-1 with TRBJ1-1; 7 bases fit TRBD1. Germline CDR1 and CDR2: SGHRS and YFSETQ. The CDR3 sequence is 15 residues long. Trimming took 2 bases from V and 7 from J; bases not matched to a gene: 11. The CDR3 bases are TGCGCCAGCAGCTTCGGGACAGCAGCTGGGGGTGAAGCTTTCTTT. This encodes CASSFGTAAGGEAFF.

The J gene is TRBJ2-1, the V gene TRBV11-2, with TRBD2 matching over 7 bases. CDR3 length equals 17 residues. The germline CDR1 and CDR2 sequences are SGHAT and FQNNGV. J gave up 0 bases and V 1 base, and 6 bases lay outside the gene matches. The CDR3, as DNA: TGTGCCAGCAGCTTAGGAGCGGGAAGGAGCTCCTACAATGAGCAGTTCTTC. Its translation is CASSLGAGRSSYNEQFF. Combining the CDR3 with reference TRBV11-2 and TRBJ2-1 gives the whole variable domain EAGVAQSPRYKIIEKRQSVAFWCNPISGHATLYWYQQILGQGPKLLIQFQNNGVVDDSQLPKDRFSAERLKGVDSTLKIQPAKLEDSAVYLCASSLGAGRSSYNEQFFGPGTRLTVL.

The chain links TRBV5-1 to TRBJ2-1; D uncertain. The CDR3 contains 15 residues. Germline-derived CDR1 and CDR2 are SGHRS and YFSETQ. V dropped 1 base and J dropped 6 bases, with 14 bases sitting between them. This CDR3 reads CASSLLWAGANEQFF. The CDR3 DNA is TGCGCCAGCAGCTTGTTGTGGGCTGGAGCCAATGAGCAGTTCTTC.

This chain connects TRBV5-1 to TRBJ2-7; a weak D match, TRBD2 (5 bases). Germline V gene data show CDR1 as SGHRS and CDR2 as YFSETQ. V was shortened by 4 bases and J by 1 base, with 9 bases between the two germline ends. The CDR3 has 13 residues. In DNA form, the CDR3 reads TGCGCCAGCAGCCTGGACTTTTCCTACGAGCAGTACTTC. It encodes CASSLDFSYEQYF.